This note documents a single T cell receptor (beta chain) sequence. In the original analysis: How many nucleated cells were present was estimated from reference gene primer amplification. Data came from immunoSEQ multiplex PCR; TCRdb stores just in-frame clones and leaves some out. The DNA was the basis for D and trimming; V, J and clone size are from that table. The table lists around 62,000 clones, 84% of them singletons. Trimming cost V 4 bases and J 0 bases, with 9 bases left between them. This CDR3 region has 14 residues. CDR1 LNHNV and CDR2 YYDKDF come from the germline V gene (reference sequence). The sample is drawn from a study of blood T cell repertoires in COVID-19. Study-level background: Sites across the United States, Italy and Spain contributed samples from acute and convalescent COVID-19. Sources were T cells, B-cell-depleted T cells, or PBMCs; the material itself was cDNA or gDNA.

The receptor was isolated from a man over 45 with active COVID-19. Specimen: peripheral blood. The J gene is TRBJ2-5, the V gene TRBV15; perhaps TRBD1 as D (6 bases). The CDR3 bases are TGTGCCACCAGCATCGGACAGAACCAAGAGACCCAGTACTTC. This codes for CATSIGQNQETQYF.